This T cell receptor (beta chain) was profiled in a study of OX40 agonist ivuxolimab in advanced cancers. Exclusion of a patient followed from autoimmune disease history or systemic immunosuppression. Libraries were prepared by immunoSEQ multiplex PCR; TCRdb keeps only in-frame clonotypes and omits some of them. The sample contains more than 65,000 clones, around nine tenths of which appear only once. Trimming shortened V by 3 bases and J by 0 bases, and 8 bases separated the two germline ends. The V gene's germline CDR1 is LNHDA and CDR2 SQIVND (reference sequence). This CDR3 is built from 15 residues.

The sequence was collected from an adult with an advanced solid tumor such as melanoma, head and neck, liver or kidney cancer. The V call is TRBV19, the J call TRBJ2-2; D gene ambiguous. The sequenced sample was CD4+ or CD8+ T cells sorted from blood, obtained in a trial of the OX40 agonist ivuxolimab. In DNA form, the CDR3 reads TGTGCCAGTAGTATCTCGCCTACGAACACCGGGGAGCTGTTTTTT. Its translation is CASSISPTNTGELFF.